These T cell receptor beta chains were read from a single sample in a study of T cell responses to AZD1222 COVID-19 vaccine. Measured with immunoSEQ multiplex PCR; TCRdb has only the in-frame clones, and not every one. Of 120,000 or so clones in the sample, under 95% were seen once. Sequences were derived from peripheral blood, sampled on day 0 of AZD1222 vaccination. All receptors derive from an adult in good health. CDR3s include the opening cysteine and the closing phenylalanine or tryptophan. The order of the fields is J gene, V gene, clone size, D gene, CDR3 DNA, CDR3 protein. A D gene is named only where the DNA matches it firmly. Some rows mark clone size as missing; the rest say once, few, many or name a class of expanded clone.

j_call: TRBJ1-2; v_call: TRBV4-1; clone_size: once; d_call: TRBD1; cdr3_nt: TGCGCCAGCAGCCAAACCAGGGGGCAGATCTATGGCTACACCTTC; cdr3_aa: CASSQTRGQIYGYTF
j_call: TRBJ1-2; v_call: TRBV5-1; clone_size: NA; d_call: NA; cdr3_nt: TGCGCCAGCAGCTTAAGCCCCCAGGGCTATGGCTACACCTTC; cdr3_aa: CASSLSPQGYGYTF
j_call: TRBJ1-2; v_call: TRBV7-2; clone_size: NA; d_call: NA; cdr3_nt: TGTGCCAGCAGCTTAGTCGGGGCGCCCTATGGCTACACCTTC; cdr3_aa: CASSLVGAPYGYTF
j_call: TRBJ2-2; v_call: TRBV11-2; clone_size: once; d_call: NA; cdr3_nt: TGTGCCAGCAGCTTAGTTCGCCGACCCCGGGGGGAGCTGTTTTTT; cdr3_aa: CASSLVRRPRGELFF
j_call: TRBJ2-7; v_call: TRBV11-2; clone_size: NA; d_call: NA; cdr3_nt: TGTGCCAGCAGCTTAGCCGGAACAGGAAACTACGAGCAGTACTTC; cdr3_aa: CASSLAGTGNYEQYF
j_call: TRBJ2-7; v_call: TRBV9; clone_size: NA; d_call: NA; cdr3_nt: TGTGCCAGCAGCCCAGGGACGCCTTACTACGAGCAGTACTTC; cdr3_aa: CASSPGTPYYEQYF
j_call: TRBJ1-2; v_call: TRBV5-8; clone_size: NA; d_call: NA; cdr3_nt: TGTGCCAGCAGCTTCAGGGGAGGAGGCTACACCTTC; cdr3_aa: CASSFRGGGYTF
j_call: TRBJ2-7; v_call: TRBV5-6; clone_size: NA; d_call: NA; cdr3_nt: TGTGCCAGCAGCCGGACTGGGCTAGAGCAGTACTTC; cdr3_aa: CASSRTGLEQYF
j_call: TRBJ1-3; v_call: TRBV28; clone_size: NA; d_call: NA; cdr3_nt: TGTGCCAGTAGTAACCGCCGCTCTGGAAACACCATATATTTT; cdr3_aa: CASSNRRSGNTIYF
j_call: TRBJ1-1; v_call: TRBV3-1/TRBV3-2; clone_size: NA; d_call: NA; cdr3_nt: TGTGCCAGCAGCCAACGGGGAGGCACTGAAGCTTTCTTT; cdr3_aa: CASSQRGGTEAFF
j_call: TRBJ1-1; v_call: TRBV7-8; clone_size: NA; d_call: NA; cdr3_nt: TGTGCCAGCAGCTTTCTGGGGGGGACTGAAGCTTTCTTT; cdr3_aa: CASSFLGGTEAFF
j_call: TRBJ2-7; v_call: TRBV4-1; clone_size: NA; d_call: NA; cdr3_nt: TGCGCCAGCAGCCAACCCGGAACTACCTACGAGCAGTACTTC; cdr3_aa: CASSQPGTTYEQYF
j_call: TRBJ1-6; v_call: TRBV5-1; clone_size: NA; d_call: NA; cdr3_nt: TGCGCCAGCAGCAACAAGGACAGTTATAATTCACCCCTCCACTTT; cdr3_aa: CASSNKDSYNSPLHF
j_call: TRBJ1-5; v_call: TRBV10-2; clone_size: NA; d_call: TRBD1; cdr3_nt: TGCGCCACCTGCAGGGGGCCCAGCAATCAGCCCCAGCATTTT; cdr3_aa: CATCRGPSNQPQHF
j_call: TRBJ1-1; v_call: TRBV6-5; clone_size: NA; d_call: NA; cdr3_nt: TGTGCCAGCAGTTTCGGACAGCTGAACACTGAAGCTTTCTTT; cdr3_aa: CASSFGQLNTEAFF
j_call: TRBJ2-5; v_call: TRBV24-1; clone_size: once; d_call: NA; cdr3_nt: TGTGCCACCAGTGAAGGGGGGGGAGAGACCCAGTACTTC; cdr3_aa: CATSEGGGETQYF
j_call: TRBJ2-2; v_call: TRBV10-3; clone_size: NA; d_call: NA; cdr3_nt: TGTGCCATCAGATGGGACCCTAACACCGGGGAGCTGTTTTTT; cdr3_aa: CAIRWDPNTGELFF
j_call: TRBJ1-1; v_call: TRBV19; clone_size: NA; d_call: NA; cdr3_nt: TGTGCCAGTGGGGGGCTCATGAACACTGAAGCTTTCTTT; cdr3_aa: CASGGLMNTEAFF
j_call: TRBJ1-5; v_call: TRBV12-3/TRBV12-4; clone_size: NA; d_call: NA; cdr3_nt: TGTGCCAGCAGTTTAAGTACTAATCAGCCCCAGCATTTT; cdr3_aa: CASSLSTNQPQHF
j_call: TRBJ2-2; v_call: TRBV4-1; clone_size: NA; d_call: NA; cdr3_nt: TGCGCCAGCAGCCAAGCGGACACCTTCGGGGGGGAGCTGTTTTTT; cdr3_aa: CASSQADTFGGELFF
j_call: TRBJ2-5; v_call: TRBV7-6; clone_size: NA; d_call: NA; cdr3_nt: TGTGCCAGCAGCTTAGGGGGGCAAGAGACCCAGTACTTC; cdr3_aa: CASSLGGQETQYF
j_call: TRBJ2-7; v_call: TRBV29-1; clone_size: NA; d_call: NA; cdr3_nt: TGCAGCGCCCAGGGTTGGGGCTCCAGGCCCTACGAGCAGTACTTC; cdr3_aa: CSAQGWGSRPYEQYF
j_call: TRBJ2-1; v_call: TRBV7-9; clone_size: NA; d_call: NA; cdr3_nt: TGTGCCAGCAGCTTACAGGGAAGCTCCTACAATGAGCAGTTCTTC; cdr3_aa: CASSLQGSSYNEQFF
j_call: TRBJ1-1; v_call: TRBV9; clone_size: NA; d_call: NA; cdr3_nt: TGTGCCAGCAGCGTAGTGGCGAACACTGAAGCTTTCTTT; cdr3_aa: CASSVVANTEAFF
j_call: TRBJ1-5; v_call: TRBV19; clone_size: NA; d_call: NA; cdr3_nt: TGTGCCAGTAGTGCGCGAGCAGGGAAGTATAGCAATCAGCCCCAGCATTTT; cdr3_aa: CASSARAGKYSNQPQHF
j_call: TRBJ1-2; v_call: TRBV25-1; clone_size: NA; d_call: NA; cdr3_nt: TGTGCCAGCAGGGACAGAGATTCATTTTATGGCTACACCTTC; cdr3_aa: CASRDRDSFYGYTF
j_call: TRBJ1-5; v_call: TRBV7-8; clone_size: once; d_call: TRBD1; cdr3_nt: TGTGCCAGCAGCTCCGGGACAGGGGGCGGTCAGCCCCAGCATTTT; cdr3_aa: CASSSGTGGGQPQHF
j_call: TRBJ2-2; v_call: TRBV5-6; clone_size: NA; d_call: NA; cdr3_nt: TGTGCCAGCAGCCGCCGGGGCGCGAACACCGGGGAGCTGTTTTTT; cdr3_aa: CASSRRGANTGELFF
j_call: TRBJ2-1; v_call: TRBV7-9; clone_size: NA; d_call: NA; cdr3_nt: TGTGCCAGCAACCCTGGGGGCTACAATGAGCAGTTCTTC; cdr3_aa: CASNPGGYNEQFF
j_call: TRBJ1-3; v_call: TRBV5-1; clone_size: NA; d_call: NA; cdr3_nt: TGCGCCAGCAGCCCCAAGACAGGCGGAAACACCATATATTTT; cdr3_aa: CASSPKTGGNTIYF
j_call: TRBJ1-4; v_call: TRBV30; clone_size: NA; d_call: NA; cdr3_nt: TGTGCCTGGAGCAGATCAACTAATGAAAAACTGTTTTTT; cdr3_aa: CAWSRSTNEKLFF
j_call: TRBJ2-3; v_call: TRBV5-1; clone_size: NA; d_call: TRBD2; cdr3_nt: TGCGCCAGCAGCTCTAGCGGGGGAAGCACAGATACGCAGTATTTT; cdr3_aa: CASSSSGGSTDTQYF
j_call: TRBJ1-1; v_call: TRBV18; clone_size: NA; d_call: NA; cdr3_nt: TGTGCCAGCTCACCACTATCGAACACTGAAGCTTTCTTT; cdr3_aa: CASSPLSNTEAFF
j_call: TRBJ1-5; v_call: TRBV7-6; clone_size: NA; d_call: NA; cdr3_nt: TGTGCCAGCAGCACTACTGGGGATCAGCCCCAGCATTTT; cdr3_aa: CASSTTGDQPQHF
j_call: TRBJ2-3; v_call: TRBV3-1/TRBV3-2; clone_size: NA; d_call: NA; cdr3_nt: TGTGCCAGCAGCCTACTAAGTGGGGCAGATACGCAGTATTTT; cdr3_aa: CASSLLSGADTQYF
j_call: TRBJ1-6; v_call: TRBV7-6; clone_size: NA; d_call: NA; cdr3_nt: TGTGCCAGCAGCCAGCAGGGTCTTAGCAATTCACCCCTCCACTTT; cdr3_aa: CASSQQGLSNSPLHF
j_call: TRBJ1-1; v_call: TRBV29-1; clone_size: NA; d_call: NA; cdr3_nt: TGCAGCGTTAAGGATCCGAACACTGAAGCTTTCTTT; cdr3_aa: CSVKDPNTEAFF
j_call: TRBJ1-1; v_call: TRBV30; clone_size: NA; d_call: NA; cdr3_nt: TGTGCCTGGAGTCGAACTCAACGCGACAGGCGGGGGTTAGGGTCATACGCTGAAGCTTTCTTT; cdr3_aa: CAWSRTQRDRRGLGSYAEAFF
j_call: TRBJ1-4; v_call: TRBV11-3; clone_size: NA; d_call: NA; cdr3_nt: TGTGCCAGCAGCTTGAGGACGACAGGCGAAAAACTGTTTTTT; cdr3_aa: CASSLRTTGEKLFF
j_call: TRBJ1-6; v_call: TRBV27; clone_size: few; d_call: NA; cdr3_nt: TGTGATACGCCCGCGACAGCCAATTCACCCCTCCACTTT; cdr3_aa: CDTPATANSPLHF
j_call: TRBJ1-3; v_call: TRBV7-9; clone_size: NA; d_call: NA; cdr3_nt: TGTGCCAGCAGCTCTTCTCAGGGGATCTCTGGAAACACCATATATTTT; cdr3_aa: CASSSSQGISGNTIYF
j_call: TRBJ2-1; v_call: TRBV3-1/TRBV3-2; clone_size: NA; d_call: TRBD2; cdr3_nt: TGTGCCAGCAGCCAAACACTAGCGGGTGAGCAGTTCTTC; cdr3_aa: CASSQTLAGEQFF
j_call: TRBJ2-2; v_call: TRBV27; clone_size: NA; d_call: TRBD1; cdr3_nt: TGTGCCAGCAGTCCCACCCCAAGGACAGGGAACACCGGGGAGCTGTTTTTT; cdr3_aa: CASSPTPRTGNTGELFF
j_call: TRBJ2-4; v_call: TRBV7-8; clone_size: NA; d_call: NA; cdr3_nt: TGTGCCAGCAGCTTAAACACCCTAGCCAAAAACATTCAGTACTTC; cdr3_aa: CASSLNTLAKNIQYF
j_call: TRBJ1-1; v_call: TRBV28; clone_size: once; d_call: NA; cdr3_nt: TGTGCCAGCAGTTTAGGAGGCAGGGGAGTGGCTTTCTTT; cdr3_aa: CASSLGGRGVAFF
j_call: TRBJ1-2; v_call: TRBV10-1; clone_size: NA; d_call: NA; cdr3_nt: TGCGCCAGCCTTAACTATGGCTACACCTTC; cdr3_aa: CASLNYGYTF
j_call: TRBJ1-2; v_call: TRBV5-1; clone_size: NA; d_call: TRBD1; cdr3_nt: TGCGCCAGCAGCGCCGGACAGGGGATAGGCTACACCTTC; cdr3_aa: CASSAGQGIGYTF